This T cell receptor beta chain was sequenced in a study of blood T cells in healthy people across ages. This CDR3 has 13 residues. Germline V gene data show CDR1 as ENHRY and CDR2 as SYGVKD. With V trimmed by 10 bases and J by 5 bases, 8 bases remained unmatched. Staff drew about 10 milliliters of peripheral blood from each donor. No fewer than 6 million PBMCs went into each sample. The amount of total RNA extracted per sample was at least 5 micrograms. Using a J-beta primer mix together with a sample-barcoded 5' primer, a second PCR was run for roughly 7 to 11 cycles. Tagging of each cDNA molecule was performed by a template-switch adaptor with 12 random nucleotides. TCRdb reprocessed the 5' RACE reads via MiXCR and lists one record per CDR3 protein. The table includes 850,000 to 1,100,000 distinct CDR3 sequences, roughly two fifths detected once.

The sequencing input was blood. The V call is TRBV10-3, the J call TRBJ1-5; 7 positions agree with TRBD1. This TCR was recovered from a young man in good health. DNA of the CDR3: TGTGCCACGTCCGGGACAGATGATCAGCCCCAGCATTTT. Translation: CATSGTDDQPQHF.